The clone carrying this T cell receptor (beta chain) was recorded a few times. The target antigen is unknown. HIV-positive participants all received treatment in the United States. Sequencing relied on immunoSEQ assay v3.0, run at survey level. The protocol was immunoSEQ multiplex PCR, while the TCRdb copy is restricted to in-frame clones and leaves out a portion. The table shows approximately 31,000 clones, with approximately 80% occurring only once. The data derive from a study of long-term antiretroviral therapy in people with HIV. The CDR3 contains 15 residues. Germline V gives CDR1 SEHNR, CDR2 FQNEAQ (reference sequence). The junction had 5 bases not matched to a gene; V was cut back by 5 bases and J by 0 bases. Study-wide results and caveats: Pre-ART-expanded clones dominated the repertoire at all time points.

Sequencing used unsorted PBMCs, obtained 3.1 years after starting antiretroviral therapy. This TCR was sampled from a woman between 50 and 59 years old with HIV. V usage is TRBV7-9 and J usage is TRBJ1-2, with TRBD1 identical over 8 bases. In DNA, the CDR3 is TGTGCCAGCAGCCCTAGGACAGGGACTAACTATGGCTACACCTTC. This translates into CASSPRTGTNYGYTF.